This T cell receptor (beta chain) was profiled in a study of CD8 T cells in Susac syndrome. Notes on the study in general: Within Susac syndrome CD4+ T cell repertoires, clonal expansion was not evident.

With regard to this clonotype: Its antigen is not known.

RNA totalling 0.5 to 1 ug underwent reverse transcription with random hexamers. TCRdb fed the immunoSEQ multiplex PCR reads into MiXCR, producing one record per CDR3 protein. The data contain under 200,000 distinct CDR3 sequences, approximately 95% of them singletons. Trimming removed 5 bases from V and 7 bases from J, with 13 bases in between. This CDR3 contains 12 residues. Germline CDR1 reads SGHTS; CDR2 reads YDEGEE. This receptor was taken from a human donor with Susac syndrome. This chain uses TRBV5-8 with TRBJ2-7; possible D gene TRBD1, 5 bases. The sequencing input was CD4+ T cells from PBMCs. The CDR3 DNA reads TGTGCCAGCAGTTCAGGGTTCGGGGAGCAGTACTTC. As protein: CASSSGFGEQYF.